This note documents a single T cell receptor beta chain sequence. These data belong to a study of circulating and synovial CD4+ cells in juvenile arthritis. The CDR3 runs to 15 residues. Trimming took 5 bases from V and 2 from J; bases not matched to a gene: 9. Germline V gene sequence: CDR1 SEHNR, CDR2 FQNEAQ (reference sequence). Generated by immunoSEQ multiplex PCR, the TCRdb table keeps only in-frame clones and is missing some. Altogether tens of thousands of clones are present, just under 95% being singletons, with the ten largest covering about 3%. The sequenced material came from CD4+ T cells from blood. V gene TRBV7-9 combines with J gene TRBJ2-7; 7 nucleotides align to TRBD2. The receptor comes from a human donor with juvenile idiopathic arthritis. As DNA, the CDR3 is TGTGCCAGCAGCCCCGGAACTAGCGCCGCCTACGAGCAGTACTTC. As protein: CASSPGTSAAYEQYF.